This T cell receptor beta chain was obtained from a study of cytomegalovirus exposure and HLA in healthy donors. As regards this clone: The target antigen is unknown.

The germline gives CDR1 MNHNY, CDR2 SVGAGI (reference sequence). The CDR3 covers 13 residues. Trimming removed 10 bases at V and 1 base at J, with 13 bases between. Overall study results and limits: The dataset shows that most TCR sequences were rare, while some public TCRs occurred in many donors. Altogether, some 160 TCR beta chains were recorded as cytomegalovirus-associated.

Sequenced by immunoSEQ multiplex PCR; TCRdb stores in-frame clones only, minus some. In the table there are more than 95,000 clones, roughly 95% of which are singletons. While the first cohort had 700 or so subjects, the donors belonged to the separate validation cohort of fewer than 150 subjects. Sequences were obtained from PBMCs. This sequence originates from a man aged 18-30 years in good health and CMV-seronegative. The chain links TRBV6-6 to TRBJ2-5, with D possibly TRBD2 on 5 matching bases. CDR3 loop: CATHSGIQETQYF. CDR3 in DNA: TGTGCCACCCACTCCGGGATCCAAGAGACCCAGTACTTC.